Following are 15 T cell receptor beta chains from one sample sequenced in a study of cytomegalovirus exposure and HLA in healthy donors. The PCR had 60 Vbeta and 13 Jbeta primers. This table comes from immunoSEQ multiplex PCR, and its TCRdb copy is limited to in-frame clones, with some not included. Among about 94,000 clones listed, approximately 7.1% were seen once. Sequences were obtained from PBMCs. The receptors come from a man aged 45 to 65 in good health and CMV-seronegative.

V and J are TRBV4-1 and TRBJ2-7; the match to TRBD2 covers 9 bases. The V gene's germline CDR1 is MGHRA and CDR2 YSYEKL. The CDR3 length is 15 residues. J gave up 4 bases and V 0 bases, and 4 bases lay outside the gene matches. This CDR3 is CASSQDSGGQYEQYF. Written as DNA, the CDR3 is TGCGCCAGCAGCCAAGACAGCGGGGGGCAATACGAGCAGTACTTC.

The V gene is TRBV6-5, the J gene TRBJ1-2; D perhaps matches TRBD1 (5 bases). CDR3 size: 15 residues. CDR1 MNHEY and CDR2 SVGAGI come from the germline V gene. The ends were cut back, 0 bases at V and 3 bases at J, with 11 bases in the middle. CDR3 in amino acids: CASSYSPKGDYGYTF. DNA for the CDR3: TGTGCCAGCAGTTACTCCCCGAAAGGGGACTATGGCTACACCTTC.

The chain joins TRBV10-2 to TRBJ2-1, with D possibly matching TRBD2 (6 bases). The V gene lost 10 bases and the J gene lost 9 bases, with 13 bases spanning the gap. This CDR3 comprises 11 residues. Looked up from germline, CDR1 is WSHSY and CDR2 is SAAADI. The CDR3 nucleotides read TGCGCCACGGGGGACTTCTCTGAGCAGTTCTTC. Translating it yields CATGDFSEQFF.

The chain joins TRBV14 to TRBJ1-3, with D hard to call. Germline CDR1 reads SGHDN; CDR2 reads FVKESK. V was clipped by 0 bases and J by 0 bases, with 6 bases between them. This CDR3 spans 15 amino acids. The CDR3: CASSQDFYSGNTIYF. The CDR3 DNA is TGTGCCAGCAGCCAAGACTTCTACTCTGGAAACACCATATATTTT.

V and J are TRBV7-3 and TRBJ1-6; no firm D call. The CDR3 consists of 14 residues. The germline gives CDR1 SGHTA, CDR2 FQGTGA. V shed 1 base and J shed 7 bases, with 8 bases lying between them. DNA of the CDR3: TGTGCCAGCAGCTTAAACCGAGAAAATTCACCCCTCCACTTT. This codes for CASSLNRENSPLHF.

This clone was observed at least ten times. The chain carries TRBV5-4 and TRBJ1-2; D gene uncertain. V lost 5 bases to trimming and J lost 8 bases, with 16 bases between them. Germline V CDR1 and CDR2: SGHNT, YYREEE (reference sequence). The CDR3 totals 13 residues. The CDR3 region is CASRVGGRHGYTF. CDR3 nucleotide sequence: TGTGCCAGCAGAGTTGGAGGGAGGCACGGCTACACCTTC. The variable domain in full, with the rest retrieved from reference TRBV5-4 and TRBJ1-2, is ETGVTQSPTHLIKTRGQQVTLRCSSQSGHNTVSWYQQALGQGPQFIFQYYREEENGRGNFPPRFSGLQFPNYSSELNVNALELDDSALYLCASRVGGRHGYTFGSGTRLTVV.

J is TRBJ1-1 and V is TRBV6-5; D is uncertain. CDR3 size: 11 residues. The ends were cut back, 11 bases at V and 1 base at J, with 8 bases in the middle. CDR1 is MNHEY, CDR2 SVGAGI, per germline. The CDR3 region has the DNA TGTGCCGTAAACAGGAACACTGAAGCTTTCTTT. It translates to CAVNRNTEAFF.

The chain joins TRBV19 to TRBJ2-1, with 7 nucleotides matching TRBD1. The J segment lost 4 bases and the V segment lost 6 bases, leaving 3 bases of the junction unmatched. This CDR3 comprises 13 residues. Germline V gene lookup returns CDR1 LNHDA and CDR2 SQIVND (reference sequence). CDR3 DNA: TGTGCCAGTAGAATGACAGGGTACAATGAGCAGTTCTTC. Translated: CASRMTGYNEQFF.

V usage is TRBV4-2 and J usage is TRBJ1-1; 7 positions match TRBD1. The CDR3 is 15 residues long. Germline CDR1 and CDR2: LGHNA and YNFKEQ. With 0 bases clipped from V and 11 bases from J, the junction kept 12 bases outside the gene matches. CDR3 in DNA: TGTGCCAGCAGCCAAGATCTAGGGGGCAGGCCGAATGCTTTCTTT. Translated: CASSQDLGGRPNAFF.

The CDR3 DNA is TGTGCCAGCAGCTTAGCCAGAGGTCAGGGGCCTGGAAACACCATATATTTT. Protein sequence: CASSLARGQGPGNTIYF. The chain is built from TRBV7-9 and TRBJ1-3; TRBD1 is a possible D gene (6 bases). The CDR3 is 17 residues long. The V and J ends lost 0 bases and 2 bases respectively, with 14 bases between them. Germline loops: CDR1 SEHNR, CDR2 FQNEAQ (reference sequence). The full variable domain, its missing parts supplied by reference TRBV7-9 and TRBJ1-3, is DTGVSQNPRHKITKRGQNVTFRCDPISEHNRLYWYRQTLGQGPEFLTYFQNEAQLEKSRLLSDRFSAERPKGSFSTLEIQRTEQGDSAMYLCASSLARGQGPGNTIYFGEGSWLTVV.

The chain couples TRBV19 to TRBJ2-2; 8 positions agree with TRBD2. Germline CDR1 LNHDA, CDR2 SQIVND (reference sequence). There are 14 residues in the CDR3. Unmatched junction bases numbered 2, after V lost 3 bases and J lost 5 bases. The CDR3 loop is CASSMSSGTGELFF. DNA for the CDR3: TGTGCCAGTAGTATGTCTAGCGGGACCGGGGAGCTGTTTTTT. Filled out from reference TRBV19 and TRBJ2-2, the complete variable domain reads DGGITQSPKYLFRKEGQNVTLSCEQNLNHDAMYWYRQDPGQGLRLIYYSQIVNDFQKGDIAEGYSVSREKKESFPLTVTSAQKNPTAFYLCASSMSSGTGELFFGEGSRLTVL.

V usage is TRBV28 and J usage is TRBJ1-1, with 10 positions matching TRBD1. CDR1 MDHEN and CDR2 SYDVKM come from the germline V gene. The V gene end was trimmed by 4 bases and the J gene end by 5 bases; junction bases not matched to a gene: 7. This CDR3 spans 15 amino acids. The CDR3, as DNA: TGTGCCAGCAGTTCAGGACAGGGGGTAGGGACTGAAGCTTTCTTT. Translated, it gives CASSSGQGVGTEAFF.

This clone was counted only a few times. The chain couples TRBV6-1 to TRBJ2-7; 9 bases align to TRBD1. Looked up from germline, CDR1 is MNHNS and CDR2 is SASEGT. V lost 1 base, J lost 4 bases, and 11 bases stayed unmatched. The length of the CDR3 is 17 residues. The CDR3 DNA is TGTGCCAGCAGTGAAGGGTTGGGACAGGGAATGAGATACGAGCAGTACTTC. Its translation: CASSEGLGQGMRYEQYF.

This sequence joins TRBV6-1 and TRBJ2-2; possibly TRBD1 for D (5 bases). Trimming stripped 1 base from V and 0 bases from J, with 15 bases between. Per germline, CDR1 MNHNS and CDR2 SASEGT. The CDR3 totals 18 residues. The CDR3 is CASSEVSQGWANTGELFF. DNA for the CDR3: TGTGCCAGCAGTGAAGTGTCTCAGGGCTGGGCGAACACCGGGGAGCTGTTTTTT.

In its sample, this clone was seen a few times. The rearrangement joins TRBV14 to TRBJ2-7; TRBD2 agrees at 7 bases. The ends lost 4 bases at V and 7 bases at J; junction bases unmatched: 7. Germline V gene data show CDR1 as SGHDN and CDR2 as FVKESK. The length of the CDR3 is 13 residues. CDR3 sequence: CASSPSGMREQYF. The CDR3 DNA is TGTGCCAGCAGCCCCAGCGGGATGAGGGAGCAGTACTTC.